These 26 T cell receptor beta chains originate from one sample sequenced in a study of blood T cell repertoires in COVID-19. The table came from immunoSEQ multiplex PCR; TCRdb's copy has only in-frame clones and leaves some out. The sample shows tens of thousands of clones, approximately 83% of them seen only once. Sequencing was carried out using peripheral blood. All receptors come from a woman aged 80 or older with acute or convalescent COVID-19.

This clone was counted between two and nine times. This rearrangement joins TRBV2 to TRBJ1-2; D unresolved. Looked up from germline, CDR1 is SNHLY and CDR2 is FYNNEI. The CDR3 length is 12 residues. Deletions cut 4 bases from V and 9 bases from J, with 12 bases between. CDR3 protein: CASSVTPTSYTF. DNA for the CDR3: TGTGCCAGCAGTGTGACACCGACCAGCTACACCTTC.

V gene TRBV5-4 combines with J gene TRBJ2-1; 9 nucleotides agree with TRBD2. Trimming cost V 3 bases and J 4 bases; bases outside gene matches: 2. The germline gives CDR1 SGHNT, CDR2 YYREEE (reference sequence). The CDR3 extends over 14 amino acids. CDR3 coding DNA: TGTGCCAGCAGCTCTAGCGGGACTTACAATGAGCAGTTCTTC. Its translation is CASSSSGTYNEQFF.

The chain has TRBV28 and TRBJ2-7, with a possible D match to TRBD2 (5 bases). Germline CDR1 reads MDHEN; CDR2 reads SYDVKM. This CDR3 is 15 amino acids long. V lost 5 bases and J 6 bases, leaving 20 bases between the germline ends. The CDR3 DNA reads as TGTGCCAGCAGTCCTCGGGGTTTCATACCGCCCGAGCAGTACTTC. Its translation is CASSPRGFIPPEQYF.

The V and J genes are TRBV5-4 and TRBJ1-1, with D tentatively TRBD1 (6 bases). CDR3 length equals 15 residues. V was pared by 0 bases and J by 4 bases, with 13 bases between. In germline, CDR1 is SGHNT, CDR2 YYREEE (reference sequence). CDR3 bases: TGTGCCAGCAGCTTGGCCAAGGGGGGGGGCACTGAAGCTTTCTTT. It specifies CASSLAKGGGTEAFF.

The gene calls are TRBV27 and TRBJ1-2, with 7 nucleotides matching TRBD1. V was pared by 0 bases and J by 5 bases, with 12 bases of the junction left unmatched. CDR3 length equals 17 residues. The germline CDR1 and CDR2 sequences are MNHEY and SMNVEV (reference sequence). CDR3 in DNA: TGTGCCAGCAGTTTATCGGGGCCCACAGGGGTCTTTTATGGCTACACCTTC. This encodes CASSLSGPTGVFYGYTF.

The V and J genes are TRBV30 and TRBJ1-4, with 7 bases that match TRBD1. V trimming: 1 base; J trimming: 8 bases; junction bases outside the gene matches: 4. The germline gives CDR1 GTSNPN, CDR2 SVGIG (reference sequence). The CDR3 is made up of 13 amino acids. As DNA, the CDR3 is TGTGCCTGGAGTGCACAGGGGCTGGAAAAACTGTTTTTT. Amino acids: CAWSAQGLEKLFF.

This clone was detected once. The genes are TRBV7-6 and TRBJ2-7; 7 nucleotides agree with TRBD2. Germline V gene sequence: CDR1 SGHVS, CDR2 FNYEAQ. The CDR3 sequence is 14 residues long. The ends lost 4 bases at V and 0 bases at J; junction bases unmatched: 3. The CDR3 sequence is CASSSLADSYEQYF. The DNA for the CDR3 is TGTGCCAGCAGCTCCCTAGCGGACTCCTACGAGCAGTACTTC.

The chain combines TRBV10-1 with TRBJ2-7; 8 bases fit TRBD2. Unmatched junction bases numbered 12, after V lost 4 bases and J lost 4 bases. The CDR3 runs 16 residues. Germline CDR1 and CDR2: WNHNN and SYGVQD (reference sequence). The CDR3: CASSAVLGLGSYEQYF. The DNA of the CDR3 is TGCGCCAGCAGTGCCGTGCTGGGACTAGGAAGTTACGAGCAGTACTTC.

CDR3 loop: CASSQDLAGDRETQYF. The CDR3 coding sequence is TGTGCCAGCAGCCAAGATCTAGCGGGAGATAGAGAGACCCAGTACTTC. The genes are TRBV3-1 (or the pseudogene TRBV3-2) and TRBJ2-5, with 10 positions matching TRBD2. Germline-derived CDR1 and CDR2 are LGHDT and YNNKEL (reference sequence). The J segment lost 4 bases and the V segment lost 0 bases, leaving 5 bases of the junction unmatched. The CDR3 contains 16 residues.

The chain links TRBV9 to TRBJ2-3, with 7 bases fitting TRBD1. The CDR3 is made up of 13 amino acids. Germline values: CDR1 SGDLS, CDR2 YYNGEE. V gave up 0 bases and J gave up 5 bases; unmatched junction bases: 0. CDR3 in amino acids: CASSVGQGDTQYF. The CDR3 DNA reads as TGTGCCAGCAGCGTAGGACAGGGAGATACGCAGTATTTT. The full variable domain, with the rest looked up from reference TRBV9 and TRBJ2-3, is DSGVTQTPKHLITATGQRVTLRCSPRSGDLSVYWYQQSLDQGLQFLIQYYNGEERAKGNILERFSAQQFPDLHSELNLSSLELGDSALYFCASSVGQGDTQYFGPGTRLTVL.

The chain uses TRBV7-2 and TRBJ2-7, with D maybe TRBD1 (6 bases). The V and J ends lost 1 base and 4 bases respectively, with 17 bases between them. CDR1 and CDR2 from the germline V gene are SGHTA and FQGNSA. The length of the CDR3 is 16 residues. CDR3 sequence (DNA): TGTGCCAGCAGCTTAGAAATGAGGGGGTTACAATACGAGCAGTACTTC. Translated, it gives CASSLEMRGLQYEQYF.

CDR3 in DNA: TGTGCCAGCAGTGCCCTCCCCGGGACTAGCGGCGTCCCCTCCTACGAGCAGTACTTC. Amino acids: CASSALPGTSGVPSYEQYF. The chain links TRBV27 to TRBJ2-7; 11 nucleotides line up with TRBD2. The V gene's germline CDR1 is MNHEY and CDR2 SMNVEV (reference sequence). Germline trimming cut 5 bases from V and 0 bases from J; bases unmatched to any gene: 15. The CDR3 runs to 19 residues.

The rearrangement uses TRBV19 and TRBJ1-5; possible D gene TRBD1, 5 bases. CDR3 length: 15 amino acids. Germline V gene sequence: CDR1 LNHDA, CDR2 SQIVND (reference sequence). Trimming stripped 3 bases from V and 0 bases from J, with 9 bases between. Written as DNA, the CDR3 is TGTGCCAGTAGTATTACGGGGGATAGCAATCAGCCCCAGCATTTT. Its translation: CASSITGDSNQPQHF.

The gene calls are TRBV28 and TRBJ1-2, with 7 bases lining up with TRBD1. Germline CDR1 and CDR2: MDHEN and SYDVKM. The CDR3 loop spans 16 amino acids. J lost 8 bases, V lost 3 bases, and 15 bases had no gene match. The CDR3: CASSLSLRGSQGGYTF. In DNA form, the CDR3 reads TGTGCCAGCAGTTTGAGTCTCAGGGGGTCCCAAGGGGGCTACACCTTC.

This chain uses TRBV6-5 with TRBJ2-7, with 7 bases fitting TRBD2. The CDR3 length is 14 residues. J was trimmed by 2 bases and V by 4 bases; bases with no gene match: 5. Germline-derived CDR1 and CDR2 are MNHEY and SVGAGI. Written as DNA, the CDR3 is TGTGCCAGCAGTTCAGGGACTACCACCTACGAGCAGTACTTC. Amino acids: CASSSGTTTYEQYF.

The chain carries TRBV19 and TRBJ2-2; TRBD2 is a possible D gene (5 bases). The ends were cut back, 10 bases at V and 8 bases at J, with 20 bases in the middle. CDR3 length: 14 residues. CDR1 is LNHDA, CDR2 SQIVND, per germline (reference sequence). CDR3 protein: CATHTVRGMGELFF. CDR3 coding DNA: TGTGCCACACACACGGTTCGAGGGATGGGGGAGCTGTTTTTT.

V usage is TRBV7-2 and J usage is TRBJ2-7; D is ambiguous. Germline CDR1 is SGHTA and CDR2 is FQGNSA. The V gene lost 1 base and the J gene lost 3 bases, with 7 bases spanning the gap. This CDR3 comprises 13 residues. The CDR3 region has the DNA TGTGCCAGCAGCTTAGTCGCTATCTACGAGCAGTACTTC. Translating gives CASSLVAIYEQYF.

V is TRBV3-1 (or the pseudogene TRBV3-2) and J is TRBJ2-7, with D tentatively TRBD1 (6 bases). Germline V lookup: CDR1 LGHDT, CDR2 YNNKEL (reference sequence). The CDR3 is 15 residues long. Trimming stripped 3 bases from V and 7 bases from J, with 19 bases between. Here the CDR3 DNA reads TGTGCCAGCAGCCAGACAGGAGCCCCCTCGAGGGAGCAGTACTTC. This encodes CASSQTGAPSREQYF.

This chain joins TRBV29-1 and TRBJ2-1; possibly TRBD2 for D (5 bases). Germline lookup yields CDR1 SQVTM and CDR2 ANQGSEA. Deletions cut 8 bases from V and 7 bases from J, with 9 bases between. This CDR3 region has 10 residues. The CDR3 here is CSFGVNEQFF. The DNA of the CDR3 is TGCAGCTTCGGGGTTAATGAGCAGTTCTTC.

The chain is built from TRBV30 and TRBJ2-2, with TRBD1 as a possible D gene (6 bases). The CDR3 contains 16 residues. The germline V gene has CDR1 GTSNPN and CDR2 SVGIG (reference sequence). V dropped 1 base and J dropped 4 bases, with 16 bases sitting between them. CDR3 sequence (DNA): TGTGCCTGGAGTGCGTACAGGGTCGGTATCACCGGGGAGCTGTTTTTT. This sequence encodes CAWSAYRVGITGELFF. Based on the CDR3 plus reference TRBV30 and TRBJ2-2, the full variable domain is SQTIHQWPATLVQPVGSPLSLECTVEGTSNPNLYWYRQAAGRGLQLLFYSVGIGQISSEVPQNLSASRPQDRQFILSSKKLLLSDSGFYLCAWSAYRVGITGELFFGEGSRLTVL.

The rearrangement links TRBV30 to TRBJ1-2, with D tentatively TRBD1 (6 bases). The ends were cut back, 2 bases at V and 5 bases at J, with 9 bases in the middle. CDR1 is GTSNPN, CDR2 SVGIG, per germline (reference sequence). The CDR3 is made up of 12 amino acids. The CDR3 here is CAWSTTGYGYTF. CDR3 nucleotide sequence: TGTGCCTGGAGTACAACAGGGTATGGCTACACCTTC.

This chain joins TRBV11-2 and TRBJ1-1; 7 positions match TRBD1. The V gene end was trimmed by 5 bases and the J gene end by 1 base; junction bases not matched to a gene: 10. This CDR3 has 16 amino acids. In germline, CDR1 is SGHAT, CDR2 FQNNGV. The CDR3 is CASSASRGQWNTEAFF. The CDR3 DNA follows: TGTGCCAGCAGCGCGTCCCGGGGACAGTGGAACACTGAAGCTTTCTTT.

This sequence joins TRBV18 and TRBJ1-5; possible D gene TRBD1, 5 bases. The V end lost 6 bases, the J end lost 2 bases, and 11 bases lay between the germline ends. The germline gives CDR1 KGHSH, CDR2 LQKENI. CDR3 length: 14 residues. The CDR3 reads CASSPGGGNQPQHF. The CDR3 region has the DNA TGTGCCAGCTCTCCCGGGGGTGGCAATCAGCCCCAGCATTTT.

V and J are TRBV5-5 and TRBJ1-1, with D possibly TRBD1 on 5 matching bases. Germline values: CDR1 SGHKS, CDR2 YYEKEE (reference sequence). CDR3 length equals 16 residues. Trimming removed 2 bases at V and 5 bases at J, with 19 bases between. CDR3 residues: CASSFRAGEGRTEAFF. Written as DNA, the CDR3 is TGTGCCAGCAGCTTTCGAGCGGGGGAGGGAAGGACTGAAGCTTTCTTT.

The CDR3 loop is CASSPTGGTQPQHF. Written as DNA, the CDR3 is TGTGCCAGCAGTCCCACAGGGGGGACTCAGCCCCAGCATTTT. The chain recombines TRBV2 with TRBJ1-5; 8 bases align to TRBD1. This CDR3 has 14 amino acids. Germline V lookup: CDR1 SNHLY, CDR2 FYNNEI. The ends lost 5 bases at V and 6 bases at J; junction bases unmatched: 6.

The chain has TRBV28 and TRBJ1-5; 8 bases match TRBD1. The germline CDR1 and CDR2 sequences are MDHEN and SYDVKM. Trimming took 5 bases from V and 6 from J; bases not matched to a gene: 6. The CDR3 length is 14 residues. The CDR3 sequence is CASSQTGVRQPQHF. The CDR3 nucleotides read TGTGCCAGCAGTCAGACAGGGGTTCGTCAGCCCCAGCATTTT.